The 17 T cell receptor beta chains below were found in one sample sequenced in a study of T cells after yellow fever vaccination. One entry per CDR3 protein results from TCRdb running MiXCR on the 5' RACE reads. The repertoire holds 500,000 to 650,000 distinct CDR3 sequences, with less than 20% as singletons. Sequenced material: PBMCs, taken around 5 days after the first yellow fever vaccination. The receptors derive from a young man who received the YFV17D yellow fever vaccine.

The chain carries TRBV6-5 and TRBJ2-3, with D maybe TRBD2 (5 bases). The germline CDR1 and CDR2 sequences are MNHEY and SVGAGI. Trimming stripped 0 bases from V and 2 bases from J, with 9 bases between. The CDR3 is 15 amino acids. CDR3 DNA sequence: TGTGCCAGCAGTTACTCGCCGGGGATCACAGATACGCAGTATTTT. Translating gives CASSYSPGITDTQYF.

The gene calls are TRBV7-2 and TRBJ2-7; a weak D match, TRBD1 (5 bases). Germline CDR1 and CDR2: SGHTA and FQGNSA. V gave up 2 bases and J gave up 3 bases, with 20 bases separating them. The CDR3 is 17 residues long. The CDR3 DNA is TGTGCCAGCAGCTTAAGGTCTGTGCAGGGCCTCATCTACGAGCAGTACTTC. Translation: CASSLRSVQGLIYEQYF.

This clonotype has only a few counts. This chain joins TRBV27 and TRBJ2-3, with D tentatively TRBD2 (6 bases). There are 14 residues in the CDR3. CDR1 and CDR2 from the germline V gene are MNHEY and SMNVEV (reference sequence). The V end lost 6 bases, the J end lost 2 bases, and 12 bases lay between the germline ends. CDR3: CASREGRPTDTQYF. The CDR3 nucleotides are TGTGCCAGCAGGGAGGGACGACCCACAGATACGCAGTATTTT.

This clonotype was seen only a few times. This CDR3 reads CAPILHTGELFF. The CDR3 region has the DNA TGTGCGCCAATCCTTCACACCGGGGAGCTGTTTTTT. The rearrangement links TRBV7-9 to TRBJ2-2; D remains ambiguous. Germline V gives CDR1 SEHNR, CDR2 FQNEAQ (reference sequence). The CDR3 has 12 residues.

The gene calls are TRBV4-3 and TRBJ1-4; D is uncertain. CDR1 and CDR2 (germline): LGHNA, YSLEER. The V end lost 0 bases, the J end lost 6 bases, and 11 bases lay between the germline ends. This CDR3 is built from 15 residues. The CDR3 coding sequence is TGCGCCAGCAGCCAAGAGGGCGCTTCTTATGAAAAACTGTTTTTT. It encodes CASSQEGASYEKLFF.

This clonotype was seen a few times. CDR3 DNA: TGCGCCAGCAGCCAAGAAGGACGCTACGAGCAGTACTTC. Translating it yields CASSQEGRYEQYF. J is TRBJ2-7 and V is TRBV4-1; D unclear. The V gene lost 0 bases and the J gene lost 3 bases, with 6 bases spanning the gap. CDR3 length equals 13 residues. CDR1 and CDR2 (germline): MGHRA, YSYEKL.

J is TRBJ2-7 and V is TRBV6-5; D is undetermined. The CDR3 spans 15 residues. The V and J ends lost 0 bases and 0 bases respectively, with 9 bases between them. CDR1 and CDR2 (germline): MNHEY, SVGAGI. The CDR3 reads CASSYSPKGSYEQYV. DNA for the CDR3: TGTGCCAGCAGTTACTCCCCGAAGGGCTCCTACGAGCAGTACGTC.

This clonotype was seen repeatedly, ten times or more. The chain recombines TRBV5-6 with TRBJ1-5; the match to TRBD1 covers 7 bases. Trimming at V came to 0 bases and at J to 4 bases, leaving 4 bases not matched to a gene. Germline loops: CDR1 SGHDT, CDR2 YYEEEE. This CDR3 is built from 15 residues. CDR3 amino acids: CASSLAATGNQPQHF. The CDR3 coding sequence is TGTGCCAGCAGCTTGGCGGCGACAGGGAATCAGCCCCAGCATTTT.

This clonotype came up a few times. This sequence joins TRBV11-2 and TRBJ2-5; 7 bases agree with TRBD1. V lost 5 bases and J lost 2; bases outside the gene matches: 8. This CDR3 contains 15 residues. Germline CDR1 and CDR2: SGHAT and FQNNGV. CDR3 sequence reads: CASSGRSGQQETQYF. The CDR3 nucleotides read TGTGCCAGCAGCGGACGGTCGGGACAGCAAGAGACCCAGTACTTC.

This clonotype was detected only a few times. This sequence joins TRBV6-5 and TRBJ2-1, with 10 bases aligning to TRBD2. The CDR3 extends over 14 amino acids. V gave up 4 bases and J gave up 4 bases; unmatched junction bases: 1. Germline loops: CDR1 MNHEY, CDR2 SVGAGI. The CDR3 is CASSFSGGYNEQFF. In DNA, the CDR3 is TGTGCCAGCAGTTTTAGCGGGGGGTACAATGAGCAGTTCTTC.

The rearrangement joins TRBV4-2 to TRBJ1-5; D is undetermined. This CDR3 is 15 amino acids long. Trimming left V 1 base short and J 5 bases short, with 12 bases between. Germline V gene sequence: CDR1 LGHNA, CDR2 YNFKEQ. The CDR3 protein is CASSQGRDSYQPQHF. The CDR3 DNA is TGTGCCAGCAGCCAAGGACGGGATTCCTATCAGCCCCAGCATTTT.

This clonotype was recorded a few times. This sequence joins TRBV28 and TRBJ1-1; no firm D call. Germline-derived CDR1 and CDR2 are MDHEN and SYDVKM. This CDR3 has 15 residues. Trimming cost V 5 bases and J 1 base, with 14 bases left between them. The CDR3 loop reads CASSPRREENTEAFF. The CDR3 DNA reads as TGTGCCAGCAGTCCCCGCCGGGAGGAGAACACTGAAGCTTTCTTT.

At least ten counts were recorded for this clonotype. V is TRBV6-2 or TRBV6-3 and J is TRBJ1-5; D unresolved. Germline V gene sequence: CDR1 MNHEY, CDR2 SVGEGT. The V and J ends lost 6 bases and 5 bases respectively, with 8 bases between them. The CDR3 has 12 amino acids. The CDR3, as DNA: TGTGCCAGCAGAATAGGACATCAGCCCCAGCATTTT. Protein: CASRIGHQPQHF.

The genes are TRBV5-1 and TRBJ1-1; D is possibly TRBD1 (6 bases). Deletions cut 1 base from V and 4 bases from J, with 14 bases between. Germline V lookup: CDR1 SGHRS, CDR2 YFSETQ. The CDR3 is 15 amino acids. The CDR3 sequence is CASSLPLEGGTEAFF. CDR3 nucleotide sequence: TGCGCCAGCAGCTTGCCCCTGGAGGGGGGCACTGAAGCTTTCTTT.

V gene TRBV7-2 combines with J gene TRBJ2-3, with a possible D match to TRBD2 (6 bases). This CDR3 has 15 residues. Per the germline V gene, CDR1 is SGHTA and CDR2 is FQGNSA. Trimming pared 5 bases from V and 2 bases from J, leaving 14 bases between. CDR3 sequence: CASSLGTWYTDTQYF. In DNA, the CDR3 is TGTGCCAGCAGCCTCGGGACTTGGTACACAGATACGCAGTATTTT.

V usage is TRBV6-1 and J usage is TRBJ2-1; 8 positions match TRBD2. The V gene's germline CDR1 is MNHNS and CDR2 SASEGT. V lost 6 bases, J lost 6 bases, and 10 bases stayed unmatched. The CDR3 covers 15 residues. The CDR3 here is CASSPPAGAPNEQFF. The CDR3 bases are TGTGCCAGCAGCCCCCCAGCGGGGGCCCCCAATGAGCAGTTCTTC.

The chain has TRBV7-2 and TRBJ2-1; D remains ambiguous. V was trimmed by 2 bases and J by 0 bases, leaving 8 bases between them. The CDR3 is 15 amino acids. Germline values: CDR1 SGHTA, CDR2 FQGNSA. CDR3: CASSLRAPSYNEQFF. The CDR3 DNA follows: TGTGCCAGCAGCTTAAGGGCACCCTCCTACAATGAGCAGTTCTTC.